This T cell receptor beta chain stems from a study of cytomegalovirus exposure and HLA in healthy donors. Turning to the study itself: From donors who were HLA-typed, an early data release held 80 million to 95 million unique TCRs.

PCR used 60 Vbeta primers and 13 Jbeta primers. TCRdb keeps only in-frame clones here, not all; method: immunoSEQ multiplex PCR. The data hold 75,000 to 100,000 clones, with around 79% observed a single time. Comments on this clone: As yet, its antigen is unknown.

General study results and limits: Differences between HLA loci emerged in a later analysis of TCR association rates, with DRB1 most and HLA-C fewest. Productive rates of about 87% or about 30% were seen for most TCR beta V segments in an earlier analysis. With further analysis later on, most CMV-associated TCR beta chains appeared HLA-restricted.

The CDR3 spans 15 residues. V lost 1 base and J lost 4; bases outside the gene matches: 1. In germline, CDR1 is LGHNA, CDR2 YNFKEQ. The chain recombines TRBV4-2 with TRBJ1-6; 7 bases fit TRBD1. This receptor was identified in a woman aged 70-85 years in good health and CMV-seropositive. The sequenced sample consisted of PBMCs. This chain's CDR3 is CASSQGQGYNSPLHF. Written as DNA, the CDR3 is TGTGCCAGCAGCCAAGGACAGGGATATAATTCACCCCTCCACTTT.